This T cell receptor (beta chain) was recorded in a study of T-cell reconstitution after alpha-beta-depleted transplantation in children. V shed 6 bases and J shed 1 base, with 2 bases lying between them. Germline V gives CDR1 MNHEY, CDR2 SVGEGT. The CDR3 is made up of 11 amino acids. TCRbeta library construction was performed incorporating unique molecular identifiers. TCRdb independently ran MiXCR on the PCR reads; one entry per CDR3 protein. The sample includes roughly 4,000 distinct CDR3 sequences, roughly 12% of them seen just once. Study results and limitations: Where some patients showed high TCRbeta diversity at day 60, it came from recipient T cells and thymic progenitors that had survived. The main origin of T-cell counts and diversity one year after transplant was newly produced T cells. Alpha-beta T cells present about two months after transplant were reported to originate from several hundred expanded graft clones.

This clonotype was found many times. Its specificity is unknown. Sequencing used PBMCs, mostly from graft donor cells, obtained 60 days after TCRalphabeta/CD19-depleted stem cell transplant. The origin of this receptor is a male patient under 10 years old who had a stem cell transplant for acute lymphoblastic leukemia, so the T cells may come from the graft donor. The gene calls are TRBV6-2 or TRBV6-3 and TRBJ2-3, with unresolved D. The CDR3: CASSRTDTQYF. Here the CDR3 DNA reads TGTGCCAGCAGCCGCACAGATACGCAGTATTTT.